This TCR beta chain came from a study of shared clonotypes between healthy human individuals. Between the trimmed V and J ends, which lost 8 bases and 0 bases, there was a span of 10 bases. CDR3 length: 13 amino acids. The germline V gene encodes CDR1 MNHEY and CDR2 SVGAGI. Naive CD45RA+ and memory CD45RA-negative subsets were split from CD4+ cells. The assay was immunoSEQ multiplex PCR, and TCRdb's table has in-frame clones only and misses some. Found here are millions of clones, 85% to 95% of them singletons; the top ten hold 0.39%. Material for sequencing was naive CD4+ T cells from PBMCs. The subset here: CD45RA+ positively selected. V usage is TRBV6-5 and J usage is TRBJ1-1; D may be TRBD1 (5 bases). The receptor was isolated from a man younger than 35 in good health. Some clones in this sample may be carry-over from other donors' samples. The CDR3 nucleotides are TGTGCCAGCGGTCGACAGTTGAACACTGAAGCTTTCTTT. This translates into CASGRQLNTEAFF.